Following are 27 T cell receptor beta chains from one sample sequenced in a study of shared clonotypes between healthy human individuals. Sequencing used immunoSEQ multiplex PCR; TCRdb keeps in-frame clones, though not all of them. In the table there are 80,000 to 100,000 clones, 60% to 70% of which are singletons. Sample: memory CD8+ T cells sorted from blood. As to subset: CD45RO+ cells pooled with CCR7-negative TemRA cells. The receptors originated from a man under 40 in good health.

This clone was seen just once. The V call is TRBV6-5, the J call TRBJ2-2; D might be TRBD1 (6 bases). V lost 5 bases and J lost 1, with 11 bases in between. The CDR3 runs to 15 residues. Per germline, CDR1 MNHEY and CDR2 SVGAGI. CDR3 sequence (DNA): TGTGCCAGCAGTCCGAACAGGGTGAACACCGGGGAGCTGTTTTTT. Residues: CASSPNRVNTGELFF.

The J gene is TRBJ2-7, the V gene TRBV27; 8 nucleotides match TRBD1. The ends lost 5 bases at V and 3 bases at J; junction bases unmatched: 12. CDR1 MNHEY and CDR2 SMNVEV come from the germline V gene (reference sequence). The CDR3 runs to 16 residues. The CDR3 nucleotides read TGTGCCAGCAGTGCTCAAACCCGGACAGGGAACTACGAGCAGTACTTC. Translating it yields CASSAQTRTGNYEQYF.

Here the CDR3 reads CSVAGTGAYETQYF. The DNA of the CDR3 is TGCAGCGTGGCCGGGACAGGGGCTTATGAGACCCAGTACTTC. This chain joins TRBV29-1 and TRBJ2-5; TRBD1 aligns across 10 bases. V dropped 6 bases and J dropped 5; count of bases not matched to a gene: 9. Germline V gene sequence: CDR1 SQVTM, CDR2 ANQGSEA. The CDR3 sequence is 14 residues long.

This chain uses TRBV27 with TRBJ2-1; TRBD2 is a possible D gene (6 bases). This CDR3 is built from 15 residues. Trimming pared 7 bases from V and 3 bases from J, leaving 16 bases between. Germline V gene sequence: CDR1 MNHEY, CDR2 SMNVEV (reference sequence). This CDR3 is CASIQRGLDYNEQFF. In nucleotides, the CDR3 is TGTGCCAGCATCCAACGGGGGTTAGACTACAATGAGCAGTTCTTC.

The rearrangement links TRBV7-9 to TRBJ2-7, with D perhaps matching TRBD1 (5 bases). Trimming removed 7 bases at V and 3 bases at J, with 16 bases between. Germline-derived CDR1 and CDR2 are SEHNR and FQNEAQ (reference sequence). This CDR3 spans 14 amino acids. CDR3 bases: TGTGCCAGCAATATTTGGGGCCCAAACTACGAGCAGTACTTC. Protein: CASNIWGPNYEQYF.

This sequence joins TRBV10-3 and TRBJ2-7; 11 bases map to TRBD2. The CDR3 length is 13 residues. V shed 9 bases and J 4 bases; nucleotides not matched to a gene: 5. From germline, CDR1 is ENHRY and CDR2 SYGVKD. CDR3 amino acids: CAIWTSGQYEQYF. CDR3 in DNA: TGTGCCATTTGGACTAGCGGGCAATACGAGCAGTACTTC.

The V gene is TRBV27, the J gene TRBJ1-1; D ambiguous. Trimming pared 3 bases from V and 5 bases from J, leaving 10 bases between. Germline V gene lookup returns CDR1 MNHEY and CDR2 SMNVEV (reference sequence). This CDR3 is 13 amino acids long. The CDR3 sequence is CASSFSEITEAFF. The CDR3 DNA follows: TGTGCCAGCAGTTTTTCCGAAATTACTGAAGCTTTCTTT.

This chain connects TRBV4-1 to TRBJ2-5, with D perhaps matching TRBD1 (6 bases). The CDR3 has 15 amino acids. V was cut by 0 bases and J by 4 bases, with 12 bases left in between. In germline, CDR1 is MGHRA, CDR2 YSYEKL. CDR3 sequence (DNA): TGCGCCAGCAGCCAAGATAGTAGGGGGATAGAGACCCAGTACTTC. Translated: CASSQDSRGIETQYF.

This clone was detected only a few times. The genes are TRBV7-3 and TRBJ2-2, with D unresolved. Germline CDR1 and CDR2: SGHTA and FQGTGA. This CDR3 has 14 amino acids. V was shortened by 3 bases and J by 3 bases, with 8 bases between the two germline ends. CDR3 nucleotide sequence: TGTGCCAGCAGCTTTGGCCATCACACCGGGGAGCTGTTTTTT. It specifies CASSFGHHTGELFF.

This chain connects TRBV30 to TRBJ2-2, with 9 nucleotides matching TRBD1. The V gene's germline CDR1 is GTSNPN and CDR2 SVGIG (reference sequence). V gave up 0 bases and J gave up 3 bases; unmatched junction bases: 2. The CDR3 runs to 15 residues. As DNA, the CDR3 is TGTGCCTGGAGTGTAGGGGACAGGGACACCGGGGAGCTGTTTTTT. This codes for CAWSVGDRDTGELFF.

The rearrangement joins TRBV7-9 to TRBJ2-7, with D tentatively TRBD2 (5 bases). This CDR3 has 12 residues. The germline gives CDR1 SEHNR, CDR2 FQNEAQ (reference sequence). V shed 2 bases and J shed 6 bases, with 8 bases lying between them. The CDR3 DNA reads as TGTGCCAGCAGCTTACTAGCTTCCGAGCAGTACTTC. Amino acid sequence: CASSLLASEQYF.

The V and J genes are TRBV11-2 and TRBJ2-1, with D tentatively TRBD2 (5 bases). The ends were cut back, 8 bases at V and 4 bases at J, with 15 bases in the middle. This CDR3 spans 14 amino acids. CDR1 SGHAT and CDR2 FQNNGV come from the germline V gene. The CDR3 here is CASSLRENYNEQFF. In nucleotides, the CDR3 is TGTGCCAGCTCCTTACGGGAAAATTACAATGAGCAGTTCTTC.

The genes are TRBV2 and TRBJ1-3, with D perhaps TRBD1 (6 bases). The CDR3 length is 16 residues. V gave up 0 bases and J gave up 0 bases, with 9 bases separating them. Germline lookup yields CDR1 SNHLY and CDR2 FYNNEI. CDR3 DNA: TGTGCCAGCAGTGAAGCCCGAGGGGGCTCTGGAAACACCATATATTTT. Residues: CASSEARGGSGNTIYF.

The chain carries TRBV25-1 and TRBJ1-1; D is unresolved. Germline V CDR1 and CDR2: MGHDK, SYGVNS. V lost 4 bases and J 1 base, leaving 7 bases between the germline ends. This CDR3 is built from 13 residues. CDR3: CASSAQTNTEAFF. The CDR3 DNA reads as TGTGCCAGCAGTGCGCAAACGAACACTGAAGCTTTCTTT.

This chain connects TRBV2 to TRBJ2-3; 7 nucleotides match TRBD2. Germline V lookup: CDR1 SNHLY, CDR2 FYNNEI. Unmatched junction bases numbered 8, after V lost 10 bases and J lost 4 bases. The length of the CDR3 is 13 residues. The CDR3 reads CAITSGDPDTQYF. The CDR3 DNA follows: TGTGCCATCACCAGCGGGGACCCAGATACGCAGTATTTT.

The rearrangement uses TRBV27 and TRBJ2-1; 10 bases are shared with TRBD2. CDR1 MNHEY and CDR2 SMNVEV come from the germline V gene (reference sequence). The V segment lost 9 bases and the J segment 5 bases; nucleotides outside the gene matches: 4. This CDR3 is 13 amino acids long. CDR3 amino acids: CASRLAGDNEQFF. The DNA of the CDR3 is TGTGCCAGTCGCCTAGCGGGGGACAATGAGCAGTTCTTC.

The chain's CDR3 is CASSNSSGRQEQFF. DNA of the CDR3: TGTGCCAGCAGTAACTCTAGCGGGAGGCAGGAGCAGTTCTTC. The chain carries TRBV25-1 and TRBJ2-1; 11 positions match TRBD2. The CDR3 contains 14 residues. Trimming at V came to 5 bases and at J to 10 bases, leaving 7 bases not matched to a gene. Germline V gives CDR1 MGHDK, CDR2 SYGVNS.

This clone was found once. The chain uses TRBV11-2 and TRBJ1-2; D is unclear. The CDR3 covers 15 residues. Germline V CDR1 and CDR2: SGHAT, FQNNGV. Trimming left V 2 bases short and J 0 bases short, with 10 bases between. CDR3: CASSLSAHSNYGYTF. The CDR3 DNA reads TGTGCCAGCAGCTTATCTGCACACTCTAACTATGGCTACACCTTC.

V gene TRBV4-3 combines with J gene TRBJ2-3; D possibly uses TRBD1 or TRBD2 (5 bases each). CDR3 length: 18 residues. CDR1 and CDR2 from the germline V gene are LGHNA and YSLEER. V was clipped by 0 bases and J by 1 base, with 17 bases between them. The CDR3 loop is CASSQDDWGKDGTDTQYF. The CDR3 DNA is TGCGCCAGCAGCCAAGATGATTGGGGGAAGGACGGCACAGATACGCAGTATTTT.

The chain joins TRBV4-3 to TRBJ2-1; 9 bases match TRBD1. Germline V gene sequence: CDR1 LGHNA, CDR2 YSLEER. V shed 0 bases and J 4 bases; nucleotides not matched to a gene: 1. The CDR3 has 15 residues. The DNA of the CDR3 is TGCGCCAGCAGCCAAGAGGGACAGGGATACAATGAGCAGTTCTTC. As protein: CASSQEGQGYNEQFF.

This chain connects TRBV11-3 to TRBJ1-4, with 7 nucleotides matching TRBD1. The CDR3 length is 16 residues. V shed 0 bases, J shed 8 bases, and the junction held 9 bases outside the gene matches. CDR1 is SGHNT, CDR2 YENEEA, per germline. CDR3 amino acids: CASSLDRRGLGEKLFF. The CDR3 coding sequence is TGTGCCAGCAGCTTAGATCGTAGGGGGCTGGGGGAAAAACTGTTTTTT.

The chain is built from TRBV29-1 and TRBJ1-1; no firm D call. The CDR3 is 11 amino acids. Trimming shortened V by 6 bases and J by 1 base, and 6 bases separated the two germline ends. CDR1 is SQVTM, CDR2 ANQGSEA, per germline. CDR3 sequence reads: CSVRKNTEAFF. The CDR3 DNA sequence: TGCAGCGTCCGGAAGAACACTGAAGCTTTCTTT.

This clone has only a few counts. CDR3: CASSSPTITSGANVLTF. CDR3 nucleotide sequence: TGTGCCAGCAGTTCTCCGACGATTACCTCTGGGGCCAACGTCCTGACTTTC. V and J are TRBV28 and TRBJ2-6; no definite D call. Trimming shortened V by 4 bases and J by 0 bases, and 13 bases separated the two germline ends. The CDR3 loop spans 17 amino acids. Germline V CDR1 and CDR2: MDHEN, SYDVKM.

J is TRBJ2-1 and V is TRBV10-1; the D is unclear. Germline V gene lookup returns CDR1 WNHNN and CDR2 SYGVQD (reference sequence). The CDR3 runs to 15 residues. Trimming removed 2 bases from V and 7 bases from J, with 15 bases in between. CDR3 nucleotide sequence: TGCGCCAGCAGTGAGATGGGTCCCCAGATTAATGAGCAGTTCTTC. It translates to CASSEMGPQINEQFF.

V usage is TRBV7-3 and J usage is TRBJ1-1; D uncertain. The CDR3 sequence is 13 residues long. Deletions cut 3 bases from V and 1 base from J, with 6 bases between. CDR1 is SGHTA, CDR2 FQGTGA, per germline. The CDR3 reads CASSLSGNTEAFF. Here the CDR3 DNA reads TGTGCCAGCAGCTTGTCAGGGAACACTGAAGCTTTCTTT.

CDR3 coding DNA: TGTGCCAGCAGCTTAGTAAGACAACGCTCCCCCGAGCAGTACTTC. Its translation is CASSLVRQRSPEQYF. The chain uses TRBV7-9 and TRBJ2-7, with D unresolved. There are 15 residues in the CDR3. Germline lookup yields CDR1 SEHNR and CDR2 FQNEAQ (reference sequence). Between the trimmed V and J ends, which lost 1 base and 6 bases, there was a span of 16 bases.

The chain combines TRBV19 with TRBJ2-7; D gene ambiguous. The CDR3 totals 14 residues. The V end lost 9 bases, the J end lost 4 bases, and 19 bases lay between the germline ends. CDR1 and CDR2 from the germline V gene are LNHDA and SQIVND (reference sequence). The CDR3 DNA reads TGTGCCAGCAAGGCGGAAACACGTAGTTACGAGCAGTACTTC. Amino acids: CASKAETRSYEQYF.